These 7 T cell receptor beta chains came from one sample sequenced in a study of cytomegalovirus exposure and HLA in healthy donors. PCR involved 60 Vbeta and 13 Jbeta primers. Profiling relied on immunoSEQ multiplex PCR, and the TCRdb table lists in-frame clones only, not all of them. The sample features around 140,000 clones, with 2% to 2.5% in its top ten. The sequenced material came from PBMCs. All receptors derive from a woman aged 18-35 years in good health and CMV-seronegative.

J is TRBJ2-5 and V is TRBV9; 9 bases align to TRBD2. Per germline, CDR1 SGDLS and CDR2 YYNGEE. This CDR3 region has 17 residues. V dropped 4 bases and J dropped 2; count of bases not matched to a gene: 12. The CDR3, as DNA: TGTGCCAGCAGCACGGGGGCTAGCGGGATCCTACAAGAGACCCAGTACTTC. Translated, it gives CASSTGASGILQETQYF.

The chain carries TRBV9 and TRBJ2-3; possible D gene TRBD1, 5 bases. The CDR3 is 14 amino acids. Per germline, CDR1 SGDLS and CDR2 YYNGEE. Trimming removed 4 bases from V and 7 bases from J, with 16 bases in between. CDR3 region: CASSPRGAVHTQYF. The CDR3 DNA reads TGTGCCAGCAGCCCCCGTGGGGCAGTGCATACGCAGTATTTT.

This chain joins TRBV6-1 and TRBJ1-1; D is unclear. CDR3 size: 13 residues. V was shortened by 5 bases and J by 1 base, with 8 bases between the two germline ends. Germline CDR1 MNHNS, CDR2 SASEGT. The CDR3 loop reads CASSYLWNTEAFF. The CDR3 DNA sequence: TGTGCCAGCAGTTATCTGTGGAACACTGAAGCTTTCTTT.

The chain uses TRBV28 and TRBJ1-5; 10 bases line up with TRBD1. There are 14 residues in the CDR3. The germline gives CDR1 MDHEN, CDR2 SYDVKM. V lost 6 bases, J lost 7 bases, and 6 bases stayed unmatched. The CDR3 DNA is TGTGCCAGCAGCTCGGGACAGGGGAGACAGCCCCAGCATTTT. Its translation: CASSSGQGRQPQHF.

The V call is TRBV30, the J call TRBJ1-2; D ambiguous. CDR1 and CDR2 from the germline V gene are GTSNPN and SVGIG (reference sequence). V was clipped by 1 base and J by 2 bases, with 17 bases between them. The CDR3 consists of 16 residues. CDR3 nucleotides: TGTGCCTGGAGTGCCTCGCGGCCCTGGCGAAACTATGGCTACACCTTC. Protein sequence: CAWSASRPWRNYGYTF.

V usage is TRBV18 and J usage is TRBJ2-2; TRBD2 matches at 10 bases. Losses at the gene ends were 5 bases for V and 0 bases for J; bases not matched to a gene: 3. In germline, CDR1 is KGHSH, CDR2 LQKENI. The CDR3 has 16 residues. CDR3 sequence: CASSGTSGANTGELFF. The CDR3 nucleotides are TGTGCCAGCTCAGGAACTAGCGGGGCGAACACCGGGGAGCTGTTTTTT.

The chain joins TRBV7-3 to TRBJ2-1; 7 bases line up with TRBD2. The CDR3 length is 12 residues. The J segment lost 10 bases and the V segment lost 5 bases, leaving 5 bases of the junction unmatched. Germline CDR1 and CDR2: SGHTA and FQGTGA. The CDR3 DNA follows: TGTGCCAGCAGCCCCCGGGGAGGGGAGCAGTTCTTC. This codes for CASSPRGGEQFF.